The text below deals with one T cell receptor beta chain. Its antigen is undetermined. In the library, individual cDNA molecules carried attached unique molecular identifiers. TCRdb processed the 5' RACE reads anew with MiXCR; each CDR3 protein has one entry. The repertoire holds roughly 80,000 distinct CDR3 sequences, with around 11% as singletons. CDR3 length: 18 amino acids. The germline CDR1 and CDR2 sequences are SGHVS and FNYEAQ. V was clipped by 4 bases and J by 3 bases; unmatched bases: 12. These data come from a study of early T cells in non-severe SARS-CoV-2 infection. Overall study context: The input, bulk RNA from unsorted whole blood, was sequenced, and chains were unpaired.

The study's findings and limits: Clonotype matching in VDJdb favored anti-spike CD8 responses and did not capture private and CD4 specificities.

This clonotype originated in an adult who was a healthcare worker with PCR-confirmed SARS-CoV-2 infection or an uninfected control (not recorded which). The chain combines TRBV7-6 with TRBJ2-1; 10 bases agree with TRBD2. This specimen was whole blood, taken at baseline. The CDR3 region is CASSSGASGGLIYNEQFF. As DNA, the CDR3 is TGTGCCAGCAGCTCCGGGGCTAGCGGGGGCCTTATCTACAATGAGCAGTTCTTC.